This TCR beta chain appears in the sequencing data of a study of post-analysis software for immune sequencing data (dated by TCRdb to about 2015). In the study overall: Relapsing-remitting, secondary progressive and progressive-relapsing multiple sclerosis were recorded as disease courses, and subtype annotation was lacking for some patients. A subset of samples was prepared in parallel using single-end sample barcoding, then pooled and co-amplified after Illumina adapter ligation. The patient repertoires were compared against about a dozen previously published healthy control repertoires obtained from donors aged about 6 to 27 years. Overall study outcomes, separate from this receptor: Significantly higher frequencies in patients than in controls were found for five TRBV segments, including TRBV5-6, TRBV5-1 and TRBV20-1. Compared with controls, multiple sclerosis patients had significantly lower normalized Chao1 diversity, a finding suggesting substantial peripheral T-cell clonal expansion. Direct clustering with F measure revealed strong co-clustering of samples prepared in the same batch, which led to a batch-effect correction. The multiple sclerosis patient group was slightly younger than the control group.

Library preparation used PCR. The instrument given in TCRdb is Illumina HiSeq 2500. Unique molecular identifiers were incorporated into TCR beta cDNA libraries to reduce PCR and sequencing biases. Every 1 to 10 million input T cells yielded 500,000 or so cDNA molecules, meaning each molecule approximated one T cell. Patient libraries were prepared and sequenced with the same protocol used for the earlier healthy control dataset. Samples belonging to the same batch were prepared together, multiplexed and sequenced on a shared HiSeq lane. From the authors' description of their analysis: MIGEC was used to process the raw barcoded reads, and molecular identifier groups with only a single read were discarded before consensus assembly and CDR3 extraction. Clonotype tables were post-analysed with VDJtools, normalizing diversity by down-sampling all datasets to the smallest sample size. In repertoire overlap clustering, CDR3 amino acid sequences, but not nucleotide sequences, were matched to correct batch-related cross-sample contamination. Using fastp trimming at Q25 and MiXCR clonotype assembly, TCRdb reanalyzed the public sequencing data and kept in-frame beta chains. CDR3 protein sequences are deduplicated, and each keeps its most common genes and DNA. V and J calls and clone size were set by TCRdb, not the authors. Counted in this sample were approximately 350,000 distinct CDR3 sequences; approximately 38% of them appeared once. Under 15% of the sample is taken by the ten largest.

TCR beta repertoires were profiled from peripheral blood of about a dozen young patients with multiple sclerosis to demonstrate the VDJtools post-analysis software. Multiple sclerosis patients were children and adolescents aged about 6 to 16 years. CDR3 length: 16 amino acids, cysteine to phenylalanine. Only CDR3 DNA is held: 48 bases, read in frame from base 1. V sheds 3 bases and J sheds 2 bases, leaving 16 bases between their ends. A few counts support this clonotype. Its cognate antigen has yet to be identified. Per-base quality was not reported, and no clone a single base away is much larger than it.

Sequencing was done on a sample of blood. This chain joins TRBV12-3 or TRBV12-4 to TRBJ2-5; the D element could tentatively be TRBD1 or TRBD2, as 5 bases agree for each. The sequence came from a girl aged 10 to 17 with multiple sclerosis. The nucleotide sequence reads TGTGCCAGCAGTTTTGAGGGGCAGGGAACACAAGAGACCCAGTACTTC. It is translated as CASSFEGQGTQETQYF.